Listed here are 32 T cell receptor beta chains from one sample, sequenced in a study of cytomegalovirus exposure and HLA in healthy donors (dated by TCRdb to about 2017). Library creation used the immunoSEQ multiplex PCR assay. A mixture of 60 forward primers for TCR Vbeta segments and 13 reverse primers for TCR Jbeta segments was used in the multiplex PCR. TCRdb obtained this table from immuneACCESS and retained in-frame rearrangements with V and J assigned. These tables miss some clones; where compared with another copy, unresolved V genes account for less than half of the shortfall, and the remainder is unexplained. The sample table lists about 130,000 clones, roughly 83% of them with a count of one. The top ten clones comprise 20% of the sample. The specimen sequenced was PBMCs. These receptor sequences come from a young man in good health and CMV-seropositive.

This clone appeared a few times. The gene calls are TRBV10-3 and TRBJ2-7; possible D gene TRBD1, 5 bases. The V gene's germline CDR1 is ENHRY and CDR2 SYGVKD. V lost 2 bases and J 6 bases, leaving 11 bases between the germline ends. The CDR3 is made up of 13 amino acids. The CDR3 DNA is TGTGCCATCAGTGAGGGGGCCCCTAGCGAGCAGTACTTC. Its protein product is CAISEGAPSEQYF.

V and J are TRBV5-6 and TRBJ2-1; D is unresolved. CDR1 is SGHDT and CDR2 is YYEEEE in the germline V gene. The V gene lost 6 bases and the J gene lost 6 bases, with 7 bases spanning the gap. The CDR3 has 11 amino acids. The DNA for the CDR3 is TGTGCCAGCACCAGTGGCAATGAGCAGTTCTTC. It is translated as CASTSGNEQFF.

This chain uses TRBV19 with TRBJ1-6; D is unclear. The CDR3 is 14 residues long. Trimming removed 7 bases at V and 8 bases at J, with 15 bases between. Germline lookup yields CDR1 LNHDA and CDR2 SQIVND (reference sequence). Here the CDR3 DNA reads TGTGCCAGTACCTCATGGGCAGGCGATTCACCCCTCCACTTT. It yields the protein CASTSWAGDSPLHF.

This rearrangement joins TRBV21-1 to TRBJ2-7; the table's D gene call, TRBD1, was not cross checked with the DNA. TRBV21-1 is annotated as a pseudogene. This CDR3 is 17 amino acids long. The CDR3 DNA is TGTGCCAGCAGCAAAAAGCCTGGGGACAGGGGGGTCTACGAGCAGTACTTC. Amino acid sequence: CASSKKPGDRGVYEQYF.

The chain is built from TRBV2 and TRBJ1-4; TRBD1 is a possible D gene (6 bases). Trimming left V 7 bases short and J 8 bases short, with 14 bases between. This CDR3 spans 13 amino acids. Germline V gene data show CDR1 as SNHLY and CDR2 as FYNNEI. This CDR3 reads CASNYREGEKLFF. The CDR3 nucleotides read TGTGCCAGCAATTACAGGGAGGGAGAAAAACTGTTTTTT. The entire variable domain, with the rest obtained from reference TRBV2 and TRBJ1-4, is as follows: EPEVTQTPSHQVTQMGQEVILRCVPISNHLYFYWYRQILGQKVEFLVSFYNNEISEKSEIFDDQFSVERPDGSNFTLKIRSTKLEDSAMYFCASNYREGEKLFFGSGTQLSVL.

The chain couples TRBV6-1 to TRBJ1-5, with a possible D match to TRBD1 (6 bases). From germline, CDR1 is MNHNS and CDR2 SASEGT. CDR3 size: 17 residues. Between the trimmed V and J ends, which lost 4 bases and 0 bases, there was a span of 16 bases. The CDR3 protein is CASSATDRGFSNQPQHF. The CDR3 coding sequence is TGTGCCAGCAGTGCAACGGATAGGGGGTTTAGCAATCAGCCCCAGCATTTT.

This rearrangement joins TRBV13 to TRBJ1-4; possibly TRBD1 for D (5 bases). The germline CDR1 and CDR2 sequences are PRHDT and FYEKMQ (reference sequence). Trimming left V 6 bases short and J 1 base short, with 9 bases between. This CDR3 has 14 residues. The CDR3 spells CASSRGLTNEKLFF. The CDR3 DNA sequence: TGTGCCAGCAGTCGGGGGTTAACTAATGAAAAACTGTTTTTT.

V is TRBV6-5 and J is TRBJ2-5; D is perhaps TRBD1 (5 bases). V lost 6 bases to trimming and J lost 7 bases, with 9 bases between them. Germline V gene lookup returns CDR1 MNHEY and CDR2 SVGAGI. This CDR3 comprises 11 residues. DNA of the CDR3: TGTGCCAGCAGAGCCCAGGGGACCCAGTACTTC. Its translation is CASRAQGTQYF.

The genes are TRBV11-3 and TRBJ2-3; possibly TRBD2 for D (5 bases). V gave up 2 bases and J gave up 4 bases, with 10 bases separating them. Looked up from germline, CDR1 is SGHNT and CDR2 is YENEEA. The CDR3 has 14 residues. The CDR3 DNA reads TGTGCCAGCAGCTTACACCCCGGGGCAGATACGCAGTATTTT. This encodes CASSLHPGADTQYF.

This clone was observed once. The CDR3 region is CASSWGQLNTEAFF. The CDR3, as DNA: TGTGCCAGCAGCTGGGGACAGTTGAACACTGAAGCTTTCTTT. The chain recombines TRBV9 with TRBJ1-1, with TRBD1 identical over 7 bases. V shed 4 bases and J 0 bases; nucleotides not matched to a gene: 3. The CDR3 is 14 residues long. The germline CDR1 and CDR2 sequences are SGDLS and YYNGEE.

The chain uses TRBV30 and TRBJ2-7, with 7 bases identical to TRBD1. CDR3 length: 14 residues. Germline CDR1 and CDR2: GTSNPN and SVGIG (reference sequence). The J segment lost 9 bases and the V segment lost 5 bases, leaving 16 bases of the junction unmatched. CDR3 DNA sequence: TGTGCCTGGGCCGCCGGGACAGAGACTATGCGGCAGTACTTC. It is translated as CAWAAGTETMRQYF.

The rearrangement links TRBV6-1 to TRBJ2-5; D might be TRBD2 (6 bases). The length of the CDR3 is 12 residues. Trimming stripped 5 bases from V and 9 bases from J, with 13 bases between. Germline V gene lookup returns CDR1 MNHNS and CDR2 SASEGT. CDR3 residues: CASSSAGEAQYF. The CDR3 region has the DNA TGTGCCAGCAGTTCGGCTGGGGAGGCCCAGTACTTC.

The V call is TRBV5-6, the J call TRBJ1-2; D may be TRBD1 (6 bases). Germline-derived CDR1 and CDR2 are SGHDT and YYEEEE. Trimming stripped 1 base from V and 0 bases from J, with 16 bases between. The CDR3 sequence is 17 residues long. CDR3 residues: CASSLSLPGHSNYGYTF. The CDR3 region has the DNA TGTGCCAGCAGCTTGTCTTTACCGGGACACTCTAACTATGGCTACACCTTC.

This clone has only a few counts. This chain joins TRBV6-1 and TRBJ1-4; 10 bases agree with TRBD1. Germline CDR1 and CDR2: MNHNS and SASEGT. The CDR3 totals 15 residues. V lost 5 bases to trimming and J lost 6 bases; unmatched junction nucleotides: 6. The CDR3 DNA reads TGTGCCAGCAGTACCCCGACAGGGGGCGATGAAAAACTGTTTTTT. This translates into CASSTPTGGDEKLFF.

The chain uses TRBV6-5 and TRBJ1-2, with 7 bases identical to TRBD1. The V gene end was trimmed by 6 bases and the J gene end by 7 bases; junction bases not matched to a gene: 8. Germline loops: CDR1 MNHEY, CDR2 SVGAGI. The CDR3 contains 13 residues. The CDR3 is CASSLDRVGGYTF. The CDR3 DNA sequence: TGTGCCAGCAGCCTTGACAGGGTGGGTGGCTACACCTTC.

This clone was seen only once. The chain uses TRBV19 and TRBJ1-4; no clear D gene. This CDR3 is 15 amino acids long. The ends were cut back, 4 bases at V and 6 bases at J, with 15 bases in the middle. Germline-derived CDR1 and CDR2 are LNHDA and SQIVND (reference sequence). The CDR3 reads CASSTRISRDEKLFF. The CDR3 bases are TGTGCCAGTAGTACAAGGATATCTCGGGATGAAAAACTGTTTTTT.

In regard to this clone: The limits of the CDR3 on the DNA are not certain, so only TCRdb's listed CDR3 is given. The chain links TRBV12-1 to TRBJ2-2; TRBD1, the D gene given by the table, was not confirmed from the DNA. TRBV12-1 is tagged as a pseudogene. The CDR3 length is 14 residues, termini included. CDR3 residues: CASSFAGGTGELFF.

This clone appeared a few times. The rearrangement uses TRBV5-6 and TRBJ1-6, with 9 bases fitting TRBD1. CDR1 and CDR2 from the germline V gene are SGHDT and YYEEEE. With 4 bases clipped from V and 9 bases from J, the junction kept 8 bases outside the gene matches. There are 15 residues in the CDR3. CDR3 in amino acids: CASSLGQGRGSPLHF. Here the CDR3 DNA reads TGTGCCAGCAGCCTTGGACAGGGGAGAGGTTCACCCCTCCACTTT.

Written as DNA, the CDR3 is TGTGCCAGCAGTCCGGCCGGGACACCCCAAGAGACCCAGTACTTC. As protein: CASSPAGTPQETQYF. This chain uses TRBV9 with TRBJ2-5; a weak D match, TRBD1 (6 bases). The CDR3 has 15 residues. Germline V gives CDR1 SGDLS, CDR2 YYNGEE. Trimming took 5 bases from V and 1 from J, leaving 15 bases between them.

The gene calls are TRBV14 and TRBJ1-5; D not resolved. Germline assignment: CDR1 SGHDN and CDR2 FVKESK. This CDR3 is 12 amino acids long. V lost 4 bases and J 6 bases, leaving 7 bases between the germline ends. Here the CDR3 reads CASSREGQPQHF. The CDR3 coding sequence is TGTGCCAGCAGCCGGGAGGGTCAGCCCCAGCATTTT.

This clone was seen a few times. V is TRBV2 and J is TRBJ1-1; D is ambiguous. CDR3 length: 10 amino acids. In germline, CDR1 is SNHLY, CDR2 FYNNEI. With 11 bases removed from V and 8 bases from J, the gap between germline ends came to 12 bases. CDR3 sequence (DNA): TGTGCCGGCGCTAGGCGAGAAGCTTTCTTT. Encoded protein: CAGARREAFF.

The chain is built from TRBV11-2 and TRBJ1-2; TRBD1 aligns across 9 bases. The V gene's germline CDR1 is SGHAT and CDR2 FQNNGV. The J segment lost 2 bases and the V segment lost 4 bases, leaving 8 bases of the junction unmatched. The CDR3 has 16 residues. DNA of the CDR3: TGTGCCAGCAGCTCCCCCAGCGGACAGGGGAACTATGGCTACACCTTC. Residues: CASSSPSGQGNYGYTF.

CDR3 sequence (DNA): TGCGCCAGCAGCTTGACGATTCAGGGAACGGGTGGCTACACCTTC. It yields the protein CASSLTIQGTGGYTF. The V gene is TRBV5-1, the J gene TRBJ1-2, with D possibly TRBD1 on 5 matching bases. This CDR3 region has 15 residues. Germline V gives CDR1 SGHRS, CDR2 YFSETQ. V dropped 1 base and J dropped 7 bases, with 17 bases sitting between them.

The gene calls are TRBV30 and TRBJ2-3, with 9 bases lining up with TRBD2. CDR1 is GTSNPN, CDR2 SVGIG, per germline (reference sequence). The length of the CDR3 is 16 residues. Trimming took 2 bases from V and 0 from J; bases not matched to a gene: 6. The CDR3 nucleotides are TGTGCCTGGAGTCGTTTTAGCGGGGGAAGCACAGATACGCAGTATTTT. This sequence encodes CAWSRFSGGSTDTQYF.

In this sample, this clone turned up a few times. The chain carries TRBV6-5 and TRBJ1-5, with D tentatively TRBD1 (5 bases). The length of the CDR3 is 15 residues. CDR1 MNHEY and CDR2 SVGAGI come from the germline V gene. Trimming took 6 bases from V and 4 from J, leaving 16 bases between them. In DNA form, the CDR3 reads TGTGCCAGCAGCCAGGACACCTTGGGAAATCAGCCCCAGCATTTT. Residues: CASSQDTLGNQPQHF.

This clone was recorded only once. The gene calls are TRBV27 and TRBJ2-1; 11 nucleotides align to TRBD2. J lost 4 bases, V lost 7 bases, and 6 bases had no gene match. Germline-derived CDR1 and CDR2 are MNHEY and SMNVEV (reference sequence). The CDR3 is made up of 15 amino acids. The CDR3 DNA follows: TGTGCCAGCACCACTAGCGGGGGAGGATACAATGAGCAGTTCTTC. This encodes CASTTSGGGYNEQFF.

The V and J genes are TRBV2 and TRBJ2-5; 9 bases map to TRBD2. With 7 bases clipped from V and 1 base from J, the junction kept 1 base outside the gene matches. This CDR3 region has 13 residues. Germline V lookup: CDR1 SNHLY, CDR2 FYNNEI. CDR3 amino acids: CASTAGGQETQYF. In DNA, the CDR3 is TGTGCCAGCACAGCGGGGGGCCAAGAGACCCAGTACTTC.

CDR3 DNA sequence: TGCGCCAGCAGCCAAGTAGACAGGGGTTCGTATAATGAGCAGTTCTTC. Translation gives CASSQVDRGSYNEQFF. The gene calls are TRBV4-1 and TRBJ2-1; 8 bases fit TRBD1. Unmatched junction bases numbered 9, after V lost 1 base and J lost 7 bases. CDR3 length: 16 residues. Germline CDR1 is MGHRA and CDR2 is YSYEKL.

The chain uses TRBV30 and TRBJ1-3, with a possible D match to TRBD1 (5 bases). CDR3 length equals 12 residues. Germline CDR1 is GTSNPN and CDR2 is SVGIG (reference sequence). V shed 0 bases and J shed 11 bases, with 11 bases lying between them. In DNA, the CDR3 is TGTGCCTGGAGTGTAGGGGCCCCTTCCATATATTTT. Its protein product is CAWSVGAPSIYF. The full variable domain, rest sourced from reference TRBV30 and TRBJ1-3, is SQTIHQWPATLVQPVGSPLSLECTVEGTSNPNLYWYRQAAGRGLQLLFYSVGIGQISSEVPQNLSASRPQDRQFILSSKKLLLSDSGFYLCAWSVGAPSIYFGEGSWLTVV.

This chain connects TRBV28 to TRBJ2-7; TRBD2 matches 11 bases. The CDR3 covers 15 residues. Germline V gene data show CDR1 as MDHEN and CDR2 as SYDVKM. V trimming: 4 bases; J trimming: 6 bases; junction bases outside the gene matches: 8. CDR3 residues: CASSSSGGRSFEQYF. The DNA of the CDR3 is TGTGCCAGCAGTTCTAGCGGGGGGAGATCTTTCGAGCAGTACTTC.

The chain combines TRBV5-6 with TRBJ2-5; D is perhaps TRBD2 (6 bases). The CDR3 spans 14 residues. Germline loops: CDR1 SGHDT, CDR2 YYEEEE. V was shortened by 4 bases and J by 7 bases, with 17 bases between the two germline ends. The CDR3 DNA reads TGTGCCAGCAGCCCGGACACGGGAGTGGGGACCCAGTACTTC. Protein product: CASSPDTGVGTQYF. Using reference TRBV5-6 and TRBJ2-5 for the parts outside the CDR3, the full variable domain is DAGVTQSPTHLIKTRGQQVTLRCSPKSGHDTVSWYQQALGQGPQFIFQYYEEEERQRGNFPDRFSGHQFPNYSSELNVNALLLGDSALYLCASSPDTGVGTQYFGPGTRLLVL.

The V and J genes are TRBV2 and TRBJ1-5; 9 bases fit TRBD1. The V segment lost 11 bases and the J segment 11 bases; nucleotides outside the gene matches: 16. CDR1 SNHLY and CDR2 FYNNEI come from the germline V gene. CDR3 length equals 14 residues. The CDR3: CALGPGQGSRAQHF. As DNA, the CDR3 is TGTGCCTTAGGTCCGGGACAGGGCTCCCGGGCCCAGCATTTT. The full variable domain, rest sourced from reference TRBV2 and TRBJ1-5, is EPEVTQTPSHQVTQMGQEVILRCVPISNHLYFYWYRQILGQKVEFLVSFYNNEISEKSEIFDDQFSVERPDGSNFTLKIRSTKLEDSAMYFCALGPGQGSRAQHFGDGTRLSIL.